This passage covers 2 T cell receptor beta chains from one sample sequenced in a study of cytomegalovirus exposure and HLA in healthy donors. 13 Jbeta primers and 60 Vbeta primers were used for the PCR. Sequencing was performed with immunoSEQ multiplex PCR; in TCRdb, only in-frame clones are kept and a portion is missing. The sample carries roughly 250,000 clones, approximately 80% recorded once. The sequenced sample consisted of PBMCs. Every receptor here comes from a girl aged 2 to 10 in good health and CMV-seronegative.

The chain employs TRBV20-1 and TRBJ2-3, with a tentative D call TRBD2 (5 bases). The V gene lost 8 bases and the J gene lost 4 bases, with 10 bases spanning the gap. The CDR3 contains 11 residues. Germline V gene data show CDR1 as DFQATT and CDR2 as SNEGSKA (reference sequence). CDR3 nucleotide sequence: TGCAGTACCCCCGGGGCAGATACGCAGTATTTT. Amino acids: CSTPGADTQYF.

The V and J genes are TRBV27 and TRBJ1-2; 9 bases align to TRBD1. The CDR3 runs to 16 residues. Germline lookup yields CDR1 MNHEY and CDR2 SMNVEV (reference sequence). The trim removed 6 bases at V and 5 bases at J, leaving 13 bases unmatched. CDR3 nucleotides: TGTGCCAGCAGCAATGGACCGGGACAGGGAAATTATGGCTACACCTTC. Protein product: CASSNGPGQGNYGYTF.